A single T cell receptor beta chain is shown here with its context. Its matching antigen is unknown. Trimming stripped 4 bases from V and 4 bases from J, with 13 bases between. Germline values: CDR1 GTSNPN, CDR2 SVGIG (reference sequence). The CDR3 is 13 residues long. These data originate in a study of T cell responses to AZD1222 COVID-19 vaccine. General study results and limits: Vaccine-associated CD4 TCRs ranged over spike, dominating at 160-218 and 743-854. Reportedly, close to half of spike-specific TCRs are directed against unmutated variant regions.

Whether given at about 4 or about 12 weeks, second doses were pooled. The table came from immunoSEQ multiplex PCR; TCRdb's copy has only in-frame clones and leaves some out. The sample lists 110,000 to 150,000 clones; around 90% were seen once. This sequence originates from an adult who received the AZD1222 COVID-19 vaccine. This material consisted of peripheral blood, taken 28 days after the second AZD1222 dose. The chain links TRBV30 to TRBJ1-2, with D uncertain. Here the CDR3 DNA reads TGTGCCTGGAATCTGGACGCCGCCTATGGCTACACCTTC. This translates into CAWNLDAAYGYTF.